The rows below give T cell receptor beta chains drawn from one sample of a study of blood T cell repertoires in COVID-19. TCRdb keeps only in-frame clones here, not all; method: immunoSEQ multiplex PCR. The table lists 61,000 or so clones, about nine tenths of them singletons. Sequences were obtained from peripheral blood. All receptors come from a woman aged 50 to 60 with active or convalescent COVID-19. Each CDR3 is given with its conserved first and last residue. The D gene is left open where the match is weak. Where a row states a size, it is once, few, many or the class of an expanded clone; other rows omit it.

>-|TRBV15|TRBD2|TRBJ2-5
CATSREAGASETQYF
TGTGCCACCAGCAGAGAAGCGGGAGCGTCAGAGACCCAGTACTTC
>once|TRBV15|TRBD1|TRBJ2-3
CATSKGTAGTDTQYF
TGTGCCACCAGCAAAGGGACAGCGGGCACAGATACGCAGTATTTT
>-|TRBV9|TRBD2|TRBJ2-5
CASSPRDSSGRDSETQYF
TGTGCCAGCAGCCCCCGAGACAGTAGCGGGAGGGACTCGGAGACCCAGTACTTC
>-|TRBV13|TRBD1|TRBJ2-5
CASSFNRGETQYF
TGTGCCAGCAGCTTTAACAGGGGAGAGACCCAGTACTTC
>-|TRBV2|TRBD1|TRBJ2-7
CASSETGSPYEQYF
TGTGCCAGCAGTGAGACAGGGAGTCCCTACGAGCAGTACTTC
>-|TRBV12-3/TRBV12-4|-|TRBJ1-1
CASTSGSNTEAFF
TGTGCCAGCACGTCAGGGTCCAACACTGAAGCTTTCTTT
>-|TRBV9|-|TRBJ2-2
CASSVAGGSDTGELFF
TGTGCCAGCAGCGTAGCGGGTGGGAGTGACACCGGGGAGCTGTTTTTT
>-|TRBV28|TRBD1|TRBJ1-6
CASSLTGASPLHF
TGTGCCAGCAGTTTAACAGGGGCTTCACCCCTCCACTTT
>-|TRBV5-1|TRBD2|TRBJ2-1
CASSSREGPYNEQFF
TGCGCCAGCAGTTCGCGGGAGGGCCCTTACAATGAGCAGTTCTTC
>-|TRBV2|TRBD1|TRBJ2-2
CASRLQGAGGELFF
TGTGCCAGCAGATTACAGGGGGCCGGCGGGGAGCTGTTTTTT
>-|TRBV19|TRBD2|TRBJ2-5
CASSIAGGPTQETQYF
TGTGCCAGTAGTATAGCGGGAGGGCCCACCCAAGAGACCCAGTACTTC
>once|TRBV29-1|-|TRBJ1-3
CSVVQGNGNTIYF
TGCAGCGTTGTGCAGGGGAATGGAAACACCATATATTTT
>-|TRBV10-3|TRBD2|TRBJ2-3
CAISAGTSITDTQYF
TGTGCCATCAGTGCCGGGACTAGCATCACAGATACGCAGTATTTT
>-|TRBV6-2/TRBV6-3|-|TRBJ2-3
CASSLGVNTQYF
TGTGCCAGCAGTCTCGGAGTGAATACGCAGTATTTT
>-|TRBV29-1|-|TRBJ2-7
CSVVGGVGDYEQYF
TGCAGCGTTGTGGGGGGAGTAGGGGACTACGAGCAGTACTTC
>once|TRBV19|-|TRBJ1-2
CASSVAGASHYGYTF
TGTGCCAGTAGTGTGGCGGGGGCAAGTCACTATGGCTACACCTTC
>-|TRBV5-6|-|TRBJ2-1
CASSLVALTSSYNEQFF
TGTGCCAGCAGCTTGGTAGCCCTAACGAGCTCCTACAATGAGCAGTTCTTC
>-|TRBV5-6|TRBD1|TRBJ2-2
CASSRTGSDTGELFF
TGTGCCAGCAGCCGGACAGGGTCGGACACCGGGGAGCTGTTTTTT
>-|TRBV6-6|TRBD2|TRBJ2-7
CASSRGLAVSYEQYF
TGTGCCAGCAGTCGTGGACTAGCGGTCTCCTACGAGCAGTACTTC
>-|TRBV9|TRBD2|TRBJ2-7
CASSVGASGRELPYEQYF
TGTGCCAGCAGCGTAGGAGCTAGCGGGAGAGAACTTCCCTACGAGCAGTACTTC
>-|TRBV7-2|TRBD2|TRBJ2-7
CASSLEWTSGRGLYF
TGTGCCAGCAGCTTAGAGTGGACTAGCGGGAGAGGTCTGTACTTC
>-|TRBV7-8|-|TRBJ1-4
CALTTESGLTVKVPTNEKLFF
TGTGCCCTCACCACCGAGAGTGGTTTGACAGTGAAAGTTCCAACTAATGAAAAACTGTTTTTT
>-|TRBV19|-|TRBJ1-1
CASRTGLWDTEAFF
TGTGCCAGTAGGACCGGACTTTGGGACACTGAAGCTTTCTTT
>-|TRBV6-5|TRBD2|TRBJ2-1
CAIGTSGRAEQFF
TGTGCCATCGGGACTAGCGGGAGGGCCGAGCAGTTCTTC
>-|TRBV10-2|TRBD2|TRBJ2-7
CASSEDGGRARQYF
TGCGCCAGCAGTGAGGACGGCGGGAGGGCCAGGCAGTACTTC
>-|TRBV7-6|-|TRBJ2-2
CASSPGGLTTGELFF
TGTGCCAGCAGCCCAGGGGGACTTACCACCGGGGAGCTGTTTTTT
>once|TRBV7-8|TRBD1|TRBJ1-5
CASSPEDRGFSNQPQHF
TGTGCCAGCAGCCCCGAGGACAGGGGGTTTAGCAATCAGCCCCAGCATTTT